Given below is one T cell receptor beta chain in context. Germline V gene sequence: CDR1 GTSNPN, CDR2 SVGIG (reference sequence). The CDR3 extends over 12 amino acids. Trimming stripped 8 bases from V and 7 bases from J, with 14 bases between. This sample is part of a study of siplizumab effects on memory and regulatory T cells. Produced via immunoSEQ multiplex PCR; TCRdb's table is partial and in-frame only. Of tens of thousands of clones listed, 93% were seen once; the top ten hold 5.5% to 7.5%. The chain uses TRBV30 and TRBJ1-4, with a possible D match to TRBD1 (6 bases). The sequence was obtained from a human donor in good health. Sequencing input: CD8+ T cells sorted from blood. CDR3 nucleotide sequence: TGTGCCGGAGGGGGGTTGGGTGAAAAACTGTTTTTT. Encoded protein: CAGGGLGEKLFF.